This TCR beta chain was recovered during a study of blood T cell repertoires in COVID-19. Background on the study: Samples came from the United States, Italy and Spain, spanning acute and convalescent COVID-19. Sample material is recorded as cDNA or gDNA derived from T cells, B-cell-depleted T cells, or PBMCs.

A note on this clone: This sample includes further DNA sequences coding for the same CDR3.

Original analysis: Reference gene primer amplification yielded estimated nucleated cell counts. Assay used: immunoSEQ multiplex PCR; TCRdb lists only in-frame clones, some missing. The D gene and trimming were derived from the DNA, and the V and J assignments and clone size from that table. Here the sample spans tens of thousands of clones, 85% being singletons. Germline V lookup: CDR1 SQVTM, CDR2 ANQGSEA. V lost 4 bases and J lost 2, with 11 bases in between. This CDR3 has 14 amino acids. This chain joins TRBV29-1 and TRBJ2-2; tentatively, D is TRBD2 (5 bases). The sample consisted of peripheral blood. The clonotype originates from a man older than 75 with acute or convalescent COVID-19. CDR3 DNA: TGCAGCGTTGGGGGAGAGCCTAACACCGGGGAGCTGTTTTTT. This translates into CSVGGEPNTGELFF.